This TCR beta chain was observed in a study of T cells after yellow fever vaccination. TCRdb analysed the 5' RACE reads with MiXCR anew, one entry per CDR3 protein. The profile shows 500,000 to 650,000 distinct CDR3 sequences, approximately 13% of them singletons. This clonotype was detected many times. The V segment lost 10 bases and the J segment 0 bases; nucleotides outside the gene matches: 6. The germline CDR1 and CDR2 sequences are MNHNS and SASEGT. This CDR3 spans 14 amino acids. This chain connects TRBV6-1 to TRBJ2-1; 7 bases agree with TRBD2. This clonotype was sampled from a man aged 25-45 years who received the YFV17D yellow fever vaccine. The sample was PBMCs, taken on the day of the yellow fever booster vaccination. CDR3 sequence: CATRGVGSYNEQFF. The CDR3 DNA follows: TGTGCCACACGGGGGGTGGGCTCCTACAATGAGCAGTTCTTC.